This T cell receptor beta chain was sequenced in a study of blood T cell repertoires in COVID-19. Study at large: Sample material is recorded as cDNA or gDNA derived from T cells, B-cell-depleted T cells, or PBMCs.

The V gene end was trimmed by 5 bases and the J gene end by 5 bases; junction bases not matched to a gene: 4. CDR1 and CDR2 from the germline V gene are MNHNY and SVGAGI (reference sequence). The CDR3 extends over 15 amino acids. As originally analysed: Cell counts per sample came from amplifying reference gene primers. Repertoires were generated with immunoSEQ multiplex PCR, while TCRdb's copy carries only in-frame clones and drops some. V and J calls and clone size are as listed in that table; D and trimming were resolved from the DNA. The table lists about 40,000 clones, approximately 85% of them singletons.

The chain couples TRBV6-6 to TRBJ2-5, with 14 bases fitting TRBD2. The sequencing input was peripheral blood. The receptor was isolated from a human donor in a cohort sampled during active COVID-19. As DNA, the CDR3 is TGTGCCAGCAGTCCACGGACTAGCGGGGGGGAGACCCAGTACTTC. Translated, it gives CASSPRTSGGETQYF.